This TCR beta chain was identified during a study of blood T cell repertoires in COVID-19 (dated by TCRdb to the early 2020s). In the study overall: Collaborator samples came from the United States, Italy and Spain and covered acute and convalescent phases of COVID-19. The repertoires were released in a freely available public database intended as a resource for research on the immune response to SARS-CoV-2. Nearly every sample came with metadata listing a de-identified subject ID, COVID-19 status, age in years and sex. Deeply sampled blood TCRbeta repertoires from subjects exposed to, actively infected with, or recovered from COVID-19 were included in the dataset. The prospective study material was composed of cDNA or gDNA derived from T cells, B-cell-depleted T cells, or PBMCs. Where available, HLA class I and class II types were taken from metadata supplied by the sample provider and were not determined by assay-based typing. Samples were obtained from the ongoing ImmuneRACE study (first 160 participants) and from 1,254 subjects provided by 6 global collaborators. Results the study describes overall, beyond this receptor: Clinical and demographic metadata were provided uncurated, with the amount varying by source and participant.

In the case of this clone: No cognate antigen has been identified for it. Base qualities were left out, and no much larger clone turns up one base away.

The germline V gene (reference sequence) supplies CDR1 LNHDA and CDR2 SQIVND. V lost 0 bases and J lost 9 bases, and the count of bases not matched to a germline gene is 11. The CDR3 has 16 amino acids, counting the end cysteine and phenylalanine. Only CDR3 DNA is held: 48 bases, read in frame from base 1. Each collaborating institution followed its own protocols to collect whole blood in K2EDTA tubes. For TCRbeta analysis, collaborators shipped samples in one of three forms: frozen whole blood, isolated PBMCs, or DNA extracted from either of those sample types. The immunoSEQ Assay, a bias-controlled multiplex PCR, was used to amplify TCRbeta CDR3 regions from genomic DNA. Per the source publication's procedure: The number of nucleated cells in each sample was estimated by amplification of reference gene primers within the assay. To quantify the absolute abundance of each unique TCRbeta CDR3 rearrangement, sequence reads were collapsed and filtered. For each sample, productive Simpson clonality was calculated as the square root of Simpson's diversity index over productive rearrangements. Entries here come from immuneACCESS through TCRdb and include only in-frame sequences with V and J called. Some clones fail to appear in such tables; in the studies checked, an unresolved V gene covers under half of the shortfall, and the cause of the remainder is unknown. From that table come the V and J calls and clone size; the DNA was used to work out D and trimming. Within this sample are 100,000 or so clones, with over 75% of them counted one time only. In total, the top ten clones hold around 4.3% of the sample.

Rearrangement joined TRBV19 to TRBJ2-1; a stretch of 7 junction bases matches TRBD2. Specimen: peripheral blood. The TCR sequence derives from a man between 50 and 59 years old with acute or convalescent COVID-19. Here the CDR3 is given as CASSIDLAGEGSEQFF. The DNA reads as follows: TGTGCCAGTAGTATAGATCTGGCGGGAGAGGGGAGTGAGCAGTTCTTC.